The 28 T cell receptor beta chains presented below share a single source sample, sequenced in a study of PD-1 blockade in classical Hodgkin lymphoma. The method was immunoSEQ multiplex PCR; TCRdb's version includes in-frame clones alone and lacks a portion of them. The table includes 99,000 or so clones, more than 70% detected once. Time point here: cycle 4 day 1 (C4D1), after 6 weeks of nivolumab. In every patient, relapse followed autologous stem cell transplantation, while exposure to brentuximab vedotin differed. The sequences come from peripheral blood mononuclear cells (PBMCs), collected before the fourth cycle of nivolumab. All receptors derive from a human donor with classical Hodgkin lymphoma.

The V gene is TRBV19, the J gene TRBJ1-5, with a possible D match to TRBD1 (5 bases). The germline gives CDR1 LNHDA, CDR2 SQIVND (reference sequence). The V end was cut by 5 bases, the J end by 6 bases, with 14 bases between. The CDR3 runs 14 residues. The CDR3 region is CASSAQVWGQPQHF. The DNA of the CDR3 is TGTGCCAGTAGTGCACAGGTTTGGGGTCAGCCCCAGCATTTT.

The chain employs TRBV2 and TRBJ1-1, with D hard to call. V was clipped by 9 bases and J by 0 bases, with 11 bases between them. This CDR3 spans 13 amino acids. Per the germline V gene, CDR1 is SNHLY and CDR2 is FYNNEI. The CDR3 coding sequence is TGTGCCAGAAGGCTCAGCCTGAACACTGAAGCTTTCTTT. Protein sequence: CARRLSLNTEAFF. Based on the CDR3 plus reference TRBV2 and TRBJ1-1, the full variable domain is EPEVTQTPSHQVTQMGQEVILRCVPISNHLYFYWYRQILGQKVEFLVSFYNNEISEKSEIFDDQFSVERPDGSNFTLKIRSTKLEDSAMYFCARRLSLNTEAFFGQGTRLTVV.

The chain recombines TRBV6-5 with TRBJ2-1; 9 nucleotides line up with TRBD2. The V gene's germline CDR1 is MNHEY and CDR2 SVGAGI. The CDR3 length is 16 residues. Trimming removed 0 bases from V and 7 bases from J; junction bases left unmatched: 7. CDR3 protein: CASSYSGRGRDNEQFF. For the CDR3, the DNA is TGTGCCAGCAGTTACTCAGGCCGCGGGAGGGATAATGAGCAGTTCTTC.

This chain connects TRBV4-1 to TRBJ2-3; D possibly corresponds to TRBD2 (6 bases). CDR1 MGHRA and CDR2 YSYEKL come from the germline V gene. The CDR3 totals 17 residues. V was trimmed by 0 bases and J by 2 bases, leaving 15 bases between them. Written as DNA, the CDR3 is TGCGCCAGCAGCCAAGATGAGTTGGGACTTGTCACAGATACGCAGTATTTT. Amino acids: CASSQDELGLVTDTQYF.

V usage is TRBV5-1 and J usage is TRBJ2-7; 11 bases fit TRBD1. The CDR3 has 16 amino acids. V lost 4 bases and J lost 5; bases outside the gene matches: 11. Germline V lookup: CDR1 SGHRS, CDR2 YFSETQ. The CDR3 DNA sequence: TGCGCCAGCAGCCTAAAAACCGGGACAGGGGGACACGAGCAGTACTTC. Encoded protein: CASSLKTGTGGHEQYF.

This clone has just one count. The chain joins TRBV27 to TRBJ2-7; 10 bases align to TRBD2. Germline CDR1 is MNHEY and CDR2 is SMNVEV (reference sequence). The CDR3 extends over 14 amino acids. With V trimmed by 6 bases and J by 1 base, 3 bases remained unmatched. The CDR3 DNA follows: TGTGCCAGCAGATGGACTAGCGGATCCTACGAGCAGTACTTC. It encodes CASRWTSGSYEQYF.

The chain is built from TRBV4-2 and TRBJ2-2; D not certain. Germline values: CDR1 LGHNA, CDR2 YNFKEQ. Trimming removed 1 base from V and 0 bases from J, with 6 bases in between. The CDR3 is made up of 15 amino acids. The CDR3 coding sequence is TGTGCCAGCAGCCAAGCCGGCGCGAACACCGGGGAGCTGTTTTTT. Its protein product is CASSQAGANTGELFF.

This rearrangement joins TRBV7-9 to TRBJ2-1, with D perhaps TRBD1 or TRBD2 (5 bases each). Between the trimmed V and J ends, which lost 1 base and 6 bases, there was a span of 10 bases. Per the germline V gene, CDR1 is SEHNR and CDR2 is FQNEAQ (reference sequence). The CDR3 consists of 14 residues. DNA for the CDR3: TGTGCCAGCAGCTTAGGACAGAGGGCCAATGAGCAGTTCTTC. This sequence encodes CASSLGQRANEQFF.

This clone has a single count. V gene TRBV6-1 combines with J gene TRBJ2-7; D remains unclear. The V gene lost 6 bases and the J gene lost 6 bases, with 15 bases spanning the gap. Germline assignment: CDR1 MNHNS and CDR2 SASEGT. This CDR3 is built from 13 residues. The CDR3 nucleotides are TGTGCCAGCAGCGCCCTCGTTCCGAGCGAGCAGTACTTC. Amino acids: CASSALVPSEQYF.

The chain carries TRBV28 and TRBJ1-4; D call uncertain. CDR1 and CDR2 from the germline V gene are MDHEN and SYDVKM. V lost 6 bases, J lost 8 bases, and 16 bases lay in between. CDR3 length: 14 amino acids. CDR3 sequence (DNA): TGTGCCAGCAGGACGGGTCTATTGAACGAAAAACTGTTTTTT. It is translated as CASRTGLLNEKLFF. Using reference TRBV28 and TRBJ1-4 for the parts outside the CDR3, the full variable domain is DVKVTQSSRYLVKRTGEKVFLECVQDMDHENMFWYRQDPGLGLRLIYFSYDVKMKEKGDIPEGYSVSREKKERFSLILESASTNQTSMYLCASRTGLLNEKLFFGSGTQLSVL.

The CDR3 reads CASSDAWGTDTQYF. CDR3 DNA: TGTGCCAGCAGTGATGCTTGGGGGACAGATACGCAGTATTTT. V gene TRBV2 combines with J gene TRBJ2-3; D may be TRBD1 or TRBD2 (5 bases each). This CDR3 is built from 14 residues. The V end was cut by 3 bases, the J end by 3 bases, with 10 bases between. Germline CDR1 SNHLY, CDR2 FYNNEI.

In DNA form, the CDR3 reads TGTGCCATCAGTGAGGTTACTCGCGGGGAGCTGTTTTTT. It specifies CAISEVTRGELFF. The chain is built from TRBV10-3 and TRBJ2-2, with D uncertain. The CDR3 covers 13 residues. Germline V gene data show CDR1 as ENHRY and CDR2 as SYGVKD. With 2 bases removed from V and 7 bases from J, the gap between germline ends came to 8 bases.

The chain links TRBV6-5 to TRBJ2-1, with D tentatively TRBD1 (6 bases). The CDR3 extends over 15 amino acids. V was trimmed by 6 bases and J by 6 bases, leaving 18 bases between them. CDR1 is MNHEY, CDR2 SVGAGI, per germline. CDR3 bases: TGTGCCAGCAGCTGGGCAACAGGGTCAGGCAATGAGCAGTTCTTC. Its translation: CASSWATGSGNEQFF.

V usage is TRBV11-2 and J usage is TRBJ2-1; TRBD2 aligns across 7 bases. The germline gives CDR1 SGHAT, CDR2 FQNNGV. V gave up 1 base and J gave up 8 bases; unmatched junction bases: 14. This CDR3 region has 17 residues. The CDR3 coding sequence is TGTGCCAGCAGCTTAGTTTCTGGCGGGAGAAAGAGAGATGAGCAGTTCTTC. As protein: CASSLVSGGRKRDEQFF.

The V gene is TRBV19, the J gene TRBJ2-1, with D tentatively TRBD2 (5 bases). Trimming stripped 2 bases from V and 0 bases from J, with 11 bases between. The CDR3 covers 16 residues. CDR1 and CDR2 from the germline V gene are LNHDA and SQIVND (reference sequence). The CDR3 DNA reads TGTGCCAGTAGTATATTCGAGGGAAGCTCCTACAATGAGCAGTTCTTC. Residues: CASSIFEGSSYNEQFF.

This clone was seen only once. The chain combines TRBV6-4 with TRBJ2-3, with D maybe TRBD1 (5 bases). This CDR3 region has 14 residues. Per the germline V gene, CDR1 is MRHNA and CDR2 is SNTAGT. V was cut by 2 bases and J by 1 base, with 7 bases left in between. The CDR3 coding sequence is TGTGCCAGCAGTGACGGCAGGGGCACAGATACGCAGTATTTT. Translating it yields CASSDGRGTDTQYF.

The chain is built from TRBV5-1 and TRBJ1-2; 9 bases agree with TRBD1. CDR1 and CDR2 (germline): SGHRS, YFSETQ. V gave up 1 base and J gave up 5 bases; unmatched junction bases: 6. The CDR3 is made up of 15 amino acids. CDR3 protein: CASSLFGQGSYGYTF. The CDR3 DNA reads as TGCGCCAGCAGCTTGTTCGGACAGGGGAGTTATGGCTACACCTTC.

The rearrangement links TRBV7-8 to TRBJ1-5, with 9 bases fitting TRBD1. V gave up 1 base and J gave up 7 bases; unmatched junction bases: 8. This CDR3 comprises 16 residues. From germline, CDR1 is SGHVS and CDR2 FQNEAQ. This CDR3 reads CASSLEGTGLGQPQHF. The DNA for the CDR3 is TGTGCCAGCAGCTTAGAAGGGACAGGGCTGGGGCAGCCCCAGCATTTT.

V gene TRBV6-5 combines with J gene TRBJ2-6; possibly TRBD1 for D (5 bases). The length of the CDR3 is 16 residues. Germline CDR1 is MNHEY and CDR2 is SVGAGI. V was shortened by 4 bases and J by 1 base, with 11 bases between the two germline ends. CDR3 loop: CASSLEKGSGANVLTF. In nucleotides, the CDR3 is TGTGCCAGCAGTTTAGAAAAGGGGTCTGGGGCCAACGTCCTGACTTTC.

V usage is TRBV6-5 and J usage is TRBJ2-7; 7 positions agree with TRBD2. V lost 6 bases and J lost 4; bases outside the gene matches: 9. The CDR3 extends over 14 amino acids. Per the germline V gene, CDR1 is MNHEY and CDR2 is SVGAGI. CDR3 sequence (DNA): TGTGCCAGCAGCTGGGGGGAGGGGTGGTACGAGCAGTACTTC. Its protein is CASSWGEGWYEQYF.

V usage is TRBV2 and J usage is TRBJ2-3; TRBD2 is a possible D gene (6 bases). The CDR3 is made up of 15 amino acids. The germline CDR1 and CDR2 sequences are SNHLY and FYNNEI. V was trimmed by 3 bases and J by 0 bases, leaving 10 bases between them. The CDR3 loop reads CASSELSGSTDTQYF. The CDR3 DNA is TGTGCCAGCAGTGAGTTGAGCGGGAGCACAGATACGCAGTATTTT.

This chain's CDR3 is CASSISRGYSNQPQHF. In DNA, the CDR3 is TGTGCCAGTAGTATCAGCAGGGGCTATAGCAATCAGCCCCAGCATTTT. The rearrangement links TRBV19 to TRBJ1-5; D possibly corresponds to TRBD1 (6 bases). The length of the CDR3 is 16 residues. V lost 3 bases and J 0 bases, leaving 12 bases between the germline ends. Germline V gene sequence: CDR1 LNHDA, CDR2 SQIVND (reference sequence).

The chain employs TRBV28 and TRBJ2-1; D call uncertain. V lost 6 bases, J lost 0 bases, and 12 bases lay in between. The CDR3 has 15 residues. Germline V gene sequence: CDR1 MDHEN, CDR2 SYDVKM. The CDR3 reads CASRPGVSSYNEQFF. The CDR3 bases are TGTGCCAGCAGACCCGGAGTCAGCTCCTACAATGAGCAGTTCTTC.

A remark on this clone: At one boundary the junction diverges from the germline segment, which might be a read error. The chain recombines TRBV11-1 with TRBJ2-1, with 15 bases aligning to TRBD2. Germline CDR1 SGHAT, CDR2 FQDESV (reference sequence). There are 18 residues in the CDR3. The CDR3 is CASSLGLAGGPSYNEQFF. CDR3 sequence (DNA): TGTGCCAGCAGTTTAGGACTAGCGGGAGGGCCCTCCTACAATGAGCAGTTCTTC.

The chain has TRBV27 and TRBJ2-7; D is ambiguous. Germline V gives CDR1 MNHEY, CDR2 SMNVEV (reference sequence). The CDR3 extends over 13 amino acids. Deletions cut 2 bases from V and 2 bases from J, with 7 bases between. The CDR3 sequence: CASSLRSTYEQYF. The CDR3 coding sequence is TGTGCCAGCAGTTTAAGGAGTACCTACGAGCAGTACTTC.

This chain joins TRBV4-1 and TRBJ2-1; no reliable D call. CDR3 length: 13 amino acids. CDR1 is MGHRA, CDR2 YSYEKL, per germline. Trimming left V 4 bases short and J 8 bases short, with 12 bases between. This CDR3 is CASSRYVPDEQFF. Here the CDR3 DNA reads TGCGCCAGCAGCCGGTACGTGCCGGATGAGCAGTTCTTC.

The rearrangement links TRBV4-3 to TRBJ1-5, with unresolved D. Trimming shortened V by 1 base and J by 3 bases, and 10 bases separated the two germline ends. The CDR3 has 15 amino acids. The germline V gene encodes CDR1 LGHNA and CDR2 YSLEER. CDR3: CASSQGPQYNQPQHF. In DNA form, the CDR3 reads TGCGCCAGCAGCCAAGGCCCACAGTACAATCAGCCCCAGCATTTT.

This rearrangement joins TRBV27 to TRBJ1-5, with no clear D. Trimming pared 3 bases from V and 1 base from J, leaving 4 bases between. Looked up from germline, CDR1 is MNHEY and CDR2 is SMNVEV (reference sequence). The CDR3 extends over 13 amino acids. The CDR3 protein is CASSLGSNQPQHF. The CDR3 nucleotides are TGTGCCAGCAGTTTGGGGAGCAATCAGCCCCAGCATTTT.